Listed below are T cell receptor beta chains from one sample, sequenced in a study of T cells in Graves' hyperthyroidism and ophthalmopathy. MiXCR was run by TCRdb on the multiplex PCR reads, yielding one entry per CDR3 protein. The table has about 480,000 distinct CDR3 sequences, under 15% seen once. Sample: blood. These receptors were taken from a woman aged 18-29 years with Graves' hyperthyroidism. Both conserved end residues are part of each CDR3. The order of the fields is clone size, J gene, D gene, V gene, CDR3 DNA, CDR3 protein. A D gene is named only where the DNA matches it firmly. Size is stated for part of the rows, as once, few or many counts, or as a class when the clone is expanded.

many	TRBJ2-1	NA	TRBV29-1	TGCAGCGGTGGTAGCTACAATGAGCAGTTCTTC	CSGGSYNEQFF
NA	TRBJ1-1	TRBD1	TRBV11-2	TGTGCCAGCAGCCCCCGGCGGACAGGGGGAATGAACACTGAAGCTTTCTTT	CASSPRRTGGMNTEAFF
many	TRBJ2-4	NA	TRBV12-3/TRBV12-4	TGTGCCAGCACCGACGACAAGGCCAAAAACATTCAGTACTTC	CASTDDKAKNIQYF
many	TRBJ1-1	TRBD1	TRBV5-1	TGCGCCAGCAGCCCCAGTAAGACAGGGACGCGTACCACTGAAGCTTTCTTT	CASSPSKTGTRTTEAFF
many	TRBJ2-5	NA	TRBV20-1	TGCAGTGCTTTGCTAGAACAAGAGACCCAGTACTTC	CSALLEQETQYF
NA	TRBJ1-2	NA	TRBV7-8	TGTGCCAGCAGCTTAGAGTGGGGGGGGACAACCGGGGGCTACACCTTC	CASSLEWGGTTGGYTF
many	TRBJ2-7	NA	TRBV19	TGTGCCAGTAGTTCTTTTTCTCGGGATTTCTACGAGCAGTACTTC	CASSSFSRDFYEQYF
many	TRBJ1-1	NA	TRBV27	TGTGCCAGCAGTTGGGTAGGGACCACTGAAGCTTTCTTT	CASSWVGTTEAFF
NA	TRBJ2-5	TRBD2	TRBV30	TGTGCCTGGAGGACTAGCGGGAGGGCATGGGAGACCCAGTACTTC	CAWRTSGRAWETQYF
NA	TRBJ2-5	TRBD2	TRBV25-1	TGTGCCACCGACGGGGTAGCGGGGACCCAGTACTTC	CATDGVAGTQYF
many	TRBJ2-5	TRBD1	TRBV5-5	TGTGCCAGCAGCCCGGGACAGACGTGGGAGACCCAGTACTTC	CASSPGQTWETQYF
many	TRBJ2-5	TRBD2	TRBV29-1	TGCAGCGGGGAGGCGGGAGGGGAGACCCAGTACTTC	CSGEAGGETQYF
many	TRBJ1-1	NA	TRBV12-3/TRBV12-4	TGTGCCAGCAGTCCAGGGTGGGGGACTGAAGCTTTCTTT	CASSPGWGTEAFF
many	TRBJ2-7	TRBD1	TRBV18	TGTGCCAGCTCACCAAGAGGACAGGGGTCCGACGAGCAGTACTTC	CASSPRGQGSDEQYF
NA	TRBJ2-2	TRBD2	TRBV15	TGTGCCACCAGCAGAGATCTGGGCGGGAGGAACACCGGGGAGCTGTTTTTT	CATSRDLGGRNTGELFF
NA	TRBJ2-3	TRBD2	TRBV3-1	TGTGCCAGCAGCCAAGGACTAGCGGGAGGGCTCACAGATACGCAGTATTTT	CASSQGLAGGLTDTQYF
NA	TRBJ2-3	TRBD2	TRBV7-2	TGTGCCAGCAGCTTGGGACTAGCGGGAGCGAGAACTAGCACAAATACGCAGTATTTT	CASSLGLAGARTSTNTQYF
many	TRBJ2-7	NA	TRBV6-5	TGTGCCAGCAGTTACGGAAGGGGGTACGAGCAGTACTTC	CASSYGRGYEQYF
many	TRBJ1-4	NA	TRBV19	TGTGCCAGTAGTATAGACGTCGGGGCTAATGAAAAACTGTTTTTT	CASSIDVGANEKLFF
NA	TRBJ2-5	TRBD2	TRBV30	TGTGCCTGGAGTGTACCCACTAGCGGCAAAGAGACCCAGTACTTC	CAWSVPTSGKETQYF
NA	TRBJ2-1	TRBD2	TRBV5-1	TGCGCCAGCAGCAAAAGCGGGAGGGGCTCCTACAATGAGCAGTTCTTC	CASSKSGRGSYNEQFF
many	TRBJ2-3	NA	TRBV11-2	TGTGCCAGCAGCCCGTTCTTGGCTAGGGCCGCCGAAAGAGATACGCAGTATTTT	CASSPFLARAAERDTQYF
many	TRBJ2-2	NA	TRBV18	TGTGCCAGCTCACCCCTCGGGGGTACGGTCGGGGAGCTGTTTTTT	CASSPLGGTVGELFF
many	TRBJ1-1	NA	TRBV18	TGTGCCAGCTCACCTAAGGTGGAAGCGAACACTGAAGCTTTCTTT	CASSPKVEANTEAFF
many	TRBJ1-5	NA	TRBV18	TGTGCCAGCTCACCCGACCCGGATCAGCCCCAGCATTTT	CASSPDPDQPQHF
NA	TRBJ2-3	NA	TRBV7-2	TGTGCCAGCAGATCAGACAGGACCGTCTCAGATACGCAGTATTTT	CASRSDRTVSDTQYF
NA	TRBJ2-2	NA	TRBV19	TGTGCCAGTAGTATTTCCACCGGGGAGCTGTTTTTT	CASSISTGELFF
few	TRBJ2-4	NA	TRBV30	TGTGCCTGGAGTGTATTTGGTGGGGTTGACAAAAACATTCAGTACTTC	CAWSVFGGVDKNIQYF